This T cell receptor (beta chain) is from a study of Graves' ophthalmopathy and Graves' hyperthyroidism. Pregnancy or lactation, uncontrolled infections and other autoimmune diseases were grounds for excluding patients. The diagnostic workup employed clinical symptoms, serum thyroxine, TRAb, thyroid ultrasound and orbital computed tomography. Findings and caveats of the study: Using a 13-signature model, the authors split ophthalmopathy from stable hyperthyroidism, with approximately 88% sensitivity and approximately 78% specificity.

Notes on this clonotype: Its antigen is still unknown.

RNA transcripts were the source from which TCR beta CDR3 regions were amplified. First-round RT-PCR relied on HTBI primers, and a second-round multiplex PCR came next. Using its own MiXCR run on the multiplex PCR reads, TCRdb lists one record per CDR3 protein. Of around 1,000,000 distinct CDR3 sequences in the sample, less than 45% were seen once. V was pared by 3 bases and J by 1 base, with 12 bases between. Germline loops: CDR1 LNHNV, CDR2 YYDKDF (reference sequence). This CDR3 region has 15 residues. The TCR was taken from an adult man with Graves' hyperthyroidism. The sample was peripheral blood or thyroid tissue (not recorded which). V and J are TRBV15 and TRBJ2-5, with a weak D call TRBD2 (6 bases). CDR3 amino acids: CATSRRGRIQETQYF. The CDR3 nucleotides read TGTGCCACCAGCAGGCGGGGACGGATCCAAGAGACCCAGTACTTC.